This passage covers 8 T cell receptor beta chains from one sample sequenced in a study of cytomegalovirus exposure and HLA in healthy donors. PCR amplification relied on 60 Vbeta primers (plus 13 Jbeta primers). Using immunoSEQ multiplex PCR, the repertoire was profiled, and TCRdb retains in-frame clones only, with some absent. The sample consists of roughly 120,000 clones, around 78% of them appearing once. Input material: PBMCs. These receptors came from a man aged 55 to 70 in good health and CMV-seropositive.

The chain employs TRBV15 and TRBJ1-2; tentative D call: TRBD1 (5 bases). Germline assignment: CDR1 LNHNV and CDR2 YYDKDF (reference sequence). The germline V and J ends were trimmed by 2 bases and 3 bases, with 13 bases remaining between them. This CDR3 spans 15 amino acids. The CDR3, as DNA: TGTGCCACCAGCAGACTTCGGACGGGGGACTATGGCTACACCTTC. Translating it yields CATSRLRTGDYGYTF. Drawing the rest from reference TRBV15 and TRBJ1-2, the complete variable domain is DAMVIQNPRYQVTQFGKPVTLSCSQTLNHNVMYWYQQKSSQAPKLLFHYYDKDFNNEADTPDNFQSRRPNTSFCFLDIRSPGLGDTAMYLCATSRLRTGDYGYTFGSGTRLTVV.

The sample holds a few counts of this clone. The chain is built from TRBV5-1 and TRBJ2-7; 10 nucleotides agree with TRBD1. Germline CDR1 is SGHRS and CDR2 is YFSETQ. The CDR3 runs to 15 residues. V gave up 4 bases and J gave up 2 bases; unmatched junction bases: 6. The CDR3 region is CASSPPGQGTYEQYF. The CDR3 DNA reads as TGCGCCAGCAGCCCGCCGGGACAGGGGACCTACGAGCAGTACTTC.

This chain uses TRBV4-2 with TRBJ1-5; TRBD1 agrees at 9 bases. CDR3 length: 16 residues. Germline V gives CDR1 LGHNA, CDR2 YNFKEQ. The V and J ends lost 0 bases and 7 bases, in that order; junction bases with no gene match: 7. For the CDR3, the DNA is TGTGCCAGCAGCCAAGATTGGGACAGGGTGGCACAGCCCCAGCATTTT. It translates to CASSQDWDRVAQPQHF.

CDR3 protein: CASSSYTSGAGDTQYF. CDR3 coding DNA: TGTGCCAGCAGTTCCTATACTAGCGGGGCTGGAGATACGCAGTATTTT. The rearrangement uses TRBV28 and TRBJ2-3; 10 positions agree with TRBD2. The V segment lost 4 bases and the J segment 5 bases; nucleotides outside the gene matches: 9. Germline V CDR1 and CDR2: MDHEN, SYDVKM. The CDR3 covers 16 residues.

The V and J genes are TRBV5-1 and TRBJ1-2; possibly TRBD1 for D (5 bases). Trimming stripped 0 bases from V and 2 bases from J, with 11 bases between. Germline V gives CDR1 SGHRS, CDR2 YFSETQ. The CDR3 has 15 amino acids. DNA of the CDR3: TGCGCCAGCAGCTTGGATGGGGCGGCAAACTATGGCTACACCTTC. Protein product: CASSLDGAANYGYTF.

The rearrangement uses TRBV10-2 and TRBJ2-5; 10 bases map to TRBD1. The germline V gene encodes CDR1 WSHSY and CDR2 SAAADI. The CDR3 consists of 12 residues. V shed 8 bases and J 4 bases; nucleotides not matched to a gene: 1. This CDR3 reads CASGTGVETQYF. The CDR3 DNA reads as TGCGCCAGCGGGACAGGGGTAGAGACCCAGTACTTC.

This chain uses TRBV7-9 with TRBJ1-1; 8 positions agree with TRBD1. CDR3 length: 15 amino acids. Germline CDR1 SEHNR, CDR2 FQNEAQ (reference sequence). Trimming cost V 4 bases and J 4 bases; bases outside gene matches: 8. The CDR3 spells CASSYSTGGSTEAFF. The CDR3 nucleotides read TGTGCCAGCAGCTACTCAACAGGGGGAAGCACTGAAGCTTTCTTT.

This rearrangement joins TRBV10-3 to TRBJ1-4; TRBD1 matches 9 bases. J was trimmed by 7 bases and V by 4 bases; bases with no gene match: 10. The CDR3 has 16 residues. Germline values: CDR1 ENHRY, CDR2 SYGVKD. The CDR3 region has the DNA TGTGCCATCAGTGGGTCCCGCACAGGGGGCGGTGAAAAACTGTTTTTT. Translated, it gives CAISGSRTGGGEKLFF.